This is a list of T cell receptor beta chains from one sample in a study of T cells in Graves' hyperthyroidism and ophthalmopathy. TCRdb redid the calling of the multiplex PCR reads with MiXCR, one entry per CDR3 protein. The table lists 89,000 or so distinct CDR3 sequences, 35% to 45% of them singletons. Sequenced material: peripheral blood or thyroid tissue (not recorded which). These receptors were taken from a woman in her twenties or thirties with Graves' hyperthyroidism. Both conserved end residues are part of each CDR3. Fields, in order: D gene, J gene, clone size, V gene, CDR3 protein, CDR3 DNA. A D gene is named only where the DNA matches it firmly. Clone size appears in some rows only: once, few, many, or a class for an expanded clone.

d_call: .
j_call: TRBJ2-3
clone_size: many
v_call: TRBV2
cdr3_aa: CASGISDTQYF
cdr3_nt: TGTGCCAGCGGGATTTCAGATACGCAGTATTTT

d_call: TRBD2
j_call: TRBJ2-5
clone_size: .
v_call: TRBV24-1
cdr3_aa: CATSDATSGVGTQYF
cdr3_nt: TGTGCCACCAGTGATGCGACTAGCGGAGTGGGGACCCAGTACTTC

d_call: .
j_call: TRBJ2-7
clone_size: .
v_call: TRBV7-8
cdr3_aa: CASSQAVGSYEQYF
cdr3_nt: TGCGCCAGCAGCCAAGCGGTGGGGTCCTACGAGCAGTACTTC

d_call: TRBD1
j_call: TRBJ1-5
clone_size: .
v_call: TRBV7-3
cdr3_aa: CASSFTGARNQPQHF
cdr3_nt: TGTGCCAGCAGTTTTACAGGGGCCCGCAATCAGCCCCAGCATTTT

d_call: .
j_call: TRBJ1-5
clone_size: .
v_call: TRBV28
cdr3_aa: CASTNSGGGQPQHF
cdr3_nt: TGTGCCAGCACCAACTCCGGGGGGGGTCAGCCCCAGCATTTT

d_call: TRBD1
j_call: TRBJ1-2
clone_size: .
v_call: TRBV20-1
cdr3_aa: CSARGTGAGNYGYTF
cdr3_nt: TGCAGTGCTAGGGGGACAGGGGCCGGTAACTATGGCTACACCTTC

d_call: TRBD1
j_call: TRBJ1-2
clone_size: many
v_call: TRBV2
cdr3_aa: CASTERGTVYGYTF
cdr3_nt: TGTGCCAGCACTGAACGGGGGACAGTCTATGGCTACACCTTC

d_call: .
j_call: TRBJ2-3
clone_size: few
v_call: TRBV5-1
cdr3_aa: CASSLAPSALADTQYF
cdr3_nt: TGCGCCAGCAGCTTGGCCCCTAGTGCGTTGGCAGATACGCAGTATTTT

d_call: TRBD2
j_call: TRBJ2-7
clone_size: once
v_call: TRBV2
cdr3_aa: CASSVVAGDYEQYF
cdr3_nt: TGTGCCAGCAGTGTTGTAGCGGGAGACTACGAGCAGTACTTC

d_call: .
j_call: TRBJ1-4
clone_size: many
v_call: TRBV4-1
cdr3_aa: CASSPPDRTGEKLFF
cdr3_nt: TGCGCCAGCAGCCCCCCGGATCGAACGGGGGAAAAACTGTTTTTT

d_call: .
j_call: TRBJ1-1
clone_size: once
v_call: TRBV27
cdr3_aa: CAGSAPRSTEAFF
cdr3_nt: TGTGCCGGCAGTGCGCCAAGGTCCACTGAAGCTTTCTTT

d_call: TRBD2
j_call: TRBJ2-1
clone_size: .
v_call: TRBV7-8
cdr3_aa: CASSHSGSKGIEQFF
cdr3_nt: TGTGCCAGCAGCCATAGCGGGAGCAAGGGAATTGAGCAGTTCTTC

d_call: TRBD2
j_call: TRBJ2-2
clone_size: once
v_call: TRBV14
cdr3_aa: CASSDDPGLAGTFTGELFF
cdr3_nt: TGTGCCAGCAGCGACGATCCGGGACTAGCGGGAACTTTCACCGGGGAGCTGTTTTTT

d_call: .
j_call: TRBJ2-5
clone_size: many
v_call: TRBV5-1
cdr3_aa: CASSAYTERAQYF
cdr3_nt: TGCGCCAGCAGCGCCTACACCGAGAGGGCCCAGTACTTC

d_call: .
j_call: TRBJ1-6
clone_size: many
v_call: TRBV6-5
cdr3_aa: CASVMSSYNSPLHF
cdr3_nt: TGTGCCAGTGTGATGAGCTCCTATAATTCACCCCTCCACTTT

d_call: .
j_call: TRBJ1-5
clone_size: many
v_call: TRBV28
cdr3_aa: CASRDTGYSNQPQHF
cdr3_nt: TGTGCCAGCAGGGATACAGGGTATAGCAATCAGCCCCAGCATTTT

d_call: .
j_call: TRBJ1-6
clone_size: .
v_call: TRBV13
cdr3_aa: CASSWRNSPLHF
cdr3_nt: TGTGCCAGCAGTTGGAGGAATTCACCCCTCCACTTT

d_call: .
j_call: TRBJ1-2
clone_size: .
v_call: TRBV28
cdr3_aa: CASTAIREEFNPTNGYTF
cdr3_nt: TGTGCCAGCACCGCAATCCGGGAAGAGTTCAACCCGACAAATGGCTACACCTTC

d_call: .
j_call: TRBJ2-3
clone_size: many
v_call: TRBV20-1
cdr3_aa: CSGSREVDTQYF
cdr3_nt: TGCAGTGGTTCAAGGGAGGTGGATACGCAGTATTTT

d_call: TRBD1
j_call: TRBJ1-2
clone_size: many
v_call: TRBV9
cdr3_aa: CASSPTGGYGYTF
cdr3_nt: TGTGCCAGCAGCCCGACAGGGGGCTATGGCTACACCTTC

d_call: TRBD1
j_call: TRBJ2-7
clone_size: few
v_call: TRBV7-8
cdr3_aa: CASSLGGQETYEQYF
cdr3_nt: TGTGCCAGCAGCTTAGGGGGACAGGAAACCTACGAGCAGTACTTC

d_call: TRBD2
j_call: TRBJ2-7
clone_size: .
v_call: TRBV7-2
cdr3_aa: CASSFSSGSPGEQYF
cdr3_nt: TGTGCCAGCAGCTTTTCTAGCGGGAGTCCTGGCGAGCAGTACTTC

d_call: .
j_call: TRBJ2-5
clone_size: .
v_call: TRBV7-3
cdr3_aa: CVSSLSRVPTHYF
cdr3_nt: TGCGTCAGCAGCTTGTCGCGGGTCCCGACCCATTACTTC

d_call: TRBD1
j_call: TRBJ2-5
clone_size: many
v_call: TRBV6-5
cdr3_aa: CASSPDRVVETQYF
cdr3_nt: TGTGCCAGCAGTCCGGACAGGGTGGTTGAGACCCAGTACTTC

d_call: .
j_call: TRBJ2-7
clone_size: many
v_call: TRBV20-1
cdr3_aa: CSARGASGEGGDEQYF
cdr3_nt: TGCAGTGCTAGAGGGGCTAGCGGAGAGGGGGGCGACGAGCAGTACTTC

d_call: .
j_call: TRBJ2-6
clone_size: many
v_call: TRBV28
cdr3_aa: CASRGGSGANVLTF
cdr3_nt: TGTGCCAGCAGGGGAGGCTCTGGGGCCAACGTCCTGACTTTC

d_call: TRBD1
j_call: TRBJ1-5
clone_size: .
v_call: TRBV15
cdr3_aa: CAGSGLDRGLFQPQHF
cdr3_nt: TGTGCCGGCAGTGGGTTAGACAGGGGGCTATTTCAGCCCCAGCATTTT

d_call: .
j_call: TRBJ1-2
clone_size: many
v_call: TRBV5-1
cdr3_aa: CASSWQTGGYTF
cdr3_nt: TGCGCCAGCAGCTGGCAGACGGGCGGCTACACCTTC

d_call: .
j_call: TRBJ2-2
clone_size: many
v_call: TRBV7-9
cdr3_aa: CASSRGMNTGELFF
cdr3_nt: TGTGCCAGCAGCCGGGGAATGAACACCGGGGAGCTGTTTTTT

d_call: TRBD2
j_call: TRBJ2-6
clone_size: .
v_call: TRBV12-3/TRBV12-4
cdr3_aa: CGSSPRVAGVAGANVLTF
cdr3_nt: TGTGGCAGCAGCCCTCGGGTAGCGGGGGTGGCAGGGGCCAACGTCCTGACTTTC

d_call: TRBD1
j_call: TRBJ1-1
clone_size: many
v_call: TRBV14
cdr3_aa: CASSQWRGQGTEAFF
cdr3_nt: TGTGCCAGCAGCCAATGGAGGGGGCAAGGCACTGAAGCTTTCTTT

d_call: TRBD2
j_call: TRBJ2-7
clone_size: few
v_call: TRBV7-2
cdr3_aa: CASSLRDYYEQYF
cdr3_nt: TGTGCCAGCAGCTTAAGGGACTACTACGAGCAGTACTTC

d_call: .
j_call: TRBJ2-7
clone_size: .
v_call: TRBV15
cdr3_aa: CATSAKGLPYEQYF
cdr3_nt: TGTGCCACCAGCGCCAAAGGACTTCCCTACGAGCAGTACTTC

d_call: .
j_call: TRBJ2-5
clone_size: many
v_call: TRBV4-2
cdr3_aa: CASSQEAASNQETQYF
cdr3_nt: TGTGCCAGCAGCCAAGAAGCAGCCAGCAACCAAGAGACCCAGTACTTC

d_call: TRBD1
j_call: TRBJ1-2
clone_size: many
v_call: TRBV20-1
cdr3_aa: CSAGTGTGVGYTF
cdr3_nt: TGCAGTGCTGGAACCGGGACAGGGGTCGGCTACACCTTC

d_call: .
j_call: TRBJ1-5
clone_size: many
v_call: TRBV7-6
cdr3_aa: CASSLDTGQGQPQHF
cdr3_nt: TGTGCCAGCAGCCTAGATACAGGGCAGGGTCAGCCCCAGCATTTT

d_call: TRBD1
j_call: TRBJ2-7
clone_size: .
v_call: TRBV12-3/TRBV12-4
cdr3_aa: CASRLDRAREQYF
cdr3_nt: TGTGCCAGCAGACTGGACAGGGCGCGCGAGCAGTACTTC

d_call: .
j_call: TRBJ1-2
clone_size: .
v_call: TRBV10-3
cdr3_aa: CAISAAGDGYTF
cdr3_nt: TGTGCCATCAGTGCGGCAGGGGACGGCTACACCTTC

d_call: .
j_call: TRBJ1-5
clone_size: many
v_call: TRBV24-1
cdr3_aa: CATSDSPRPFEWQHGNQPQHF
cdr3_nt: TGTGCCACCAGTGATTCCCCGAGACCGTTTGAATGGCAACATGGCAATCAGCCCCAGCATTTT

d_call: .
j_call: TRBJ2-7
clone_size: .
v_call: TRBV20-1
cdr3_aa: CSASSPGREQYF
cdr3_nt: TGCAGTGCCAGCAGCCCCGGGCGTGAGCAGTACTTC

d_call: .
j_call: TRBJ2-5
clone_size: many
v_call: TRBV5-1
cdr3_aa: CASSLGQEETQYF
cdr3_nt: TGCGCCAGCAGCTTGGGACAGGAAGAGACCCAGTACTTC

d_call: TRBD2
j_call: TRBJ2-7
clone_size: many
v_call: TRBV5-1
cdr3_aa: CASSLRTSADEQYF
cdr3_nt: TGCGCCAGCAGCCTTAGGACTAGCGCCGACGAGCAGTACTTC

d_call: TRBD1
j_call: TRBJ2-3
clone_size: few
v_call: TRBV5-4
cdr3_aa: CASRKQGLKADTQYF
cdr3_nt: TGTGCCAGCAGAAAACAGGGGTTGAAAGCAGATACGCAGTATTTT

d_call: TRBD1
j_call: TRBJ2-7
clone_size: few
v_call: TRBV28
cdr3_aa: CASSETGTGADEQYF
cdr3_nt: TGTGCCAGCAGTGAGACCGGGACAGGGGCTGACGAGCAGTACTTC

d_call: .
j_call: TRBJ1-3
clone_size: .
v_call: TRBV7-8
cdr3_aa: CASSLQGLYGNTIYF
cdr3_nt: TGTGCCAGCAGCTTACAGGGGCTATACGGAAACACCATATATTTT

d_call: TRBD1
j_call: TRBJ2-3
clone_size: .
v_call: TRBV6-6
cdr3_aa: CASTPVPGQGPPDTQYF
cdr3_nt: TGTGCCAGCACCCCAGTTCCGGGACAGGGCCCGCCAGATACGCAGTATTTT

d_call: TRBD2
j_call: TRBJ2-7
clone_size: .
v_call: TRBV7-9
cdr3_aa: CASSSPGAGGVYEQYF
cdr3_nt: TGTGCCAGCAGCTCCCCGGGAGCGGGAGGAGTCTACGAGCAGTACTTC

d_call: .
j_call: TRBJ1-5
clone_size: .
v_call: TRBV7-8
cdr3_aa: CASSPDTRQPQHF
cdr3_nt: TGTGCCAGCAGCCCTGACACCCGTCAGCCCCAGCATTTT

d_call: .
j_call: TRBJ1-1
clone_size: .
v_call: TRBV7-9
cdr3_aa: CASGWGTKGMNTEAFF
cdr3_nt: TGTGCCAGCGGTTGGGGGACAAAAGGCATGAACACTGAAGCTTTCTTT

d_call: .
j_call: TRBJ2-5
clone_size: many
v_call: TRBV5-1
cdr3_aa: CASSFQAVQQETQYF
cdr3_nt: TGCGCCAGCAGCTTTCAGGCAGTACAACAAGAGACCCAGTACTTC

d_call: .
j_call: TRBJ1-1
clone_size: .
v_call: TRBV6-6
cdr3_aa: CASSLLSYGGRFEAFF
cdr3_nt: TGTGCCAGCAGTTTATTGTCGTACGGGGGACGGTTTGAAGCTTTCTTT